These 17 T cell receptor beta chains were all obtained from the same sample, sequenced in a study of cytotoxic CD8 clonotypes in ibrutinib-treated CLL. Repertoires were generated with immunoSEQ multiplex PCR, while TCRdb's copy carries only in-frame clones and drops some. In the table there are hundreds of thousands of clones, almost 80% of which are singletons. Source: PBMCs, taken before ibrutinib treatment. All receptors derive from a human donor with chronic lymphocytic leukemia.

CDR3 DNA sequence: TGTGCCTGGAGTGTACCCGGGAGGCGGTACGAGCAGTACTTC. This translates into CAWSVPGRRYEQYF. The chain is built from TRBV30 and TRBJ2-7, with 7 bases matching TRBD2. The V gene end was trimmed by 0 bases and the J gene end by 4 bases; junction bases not matched to a gene: 6. Germline lookup yields CDR1 GTSNPN and CDR2 SVGIG (reference sequence). The CDR3 is 14 amino acids.

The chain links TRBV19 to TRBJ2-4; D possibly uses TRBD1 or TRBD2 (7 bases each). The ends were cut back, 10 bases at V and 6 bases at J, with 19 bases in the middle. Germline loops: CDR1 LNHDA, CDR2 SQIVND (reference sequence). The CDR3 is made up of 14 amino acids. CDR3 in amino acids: CATTRAGQPNIQYF. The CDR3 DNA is TGTGCCACCACTCGAGCGGGACAGCCAAACATTCAGTACTTC.

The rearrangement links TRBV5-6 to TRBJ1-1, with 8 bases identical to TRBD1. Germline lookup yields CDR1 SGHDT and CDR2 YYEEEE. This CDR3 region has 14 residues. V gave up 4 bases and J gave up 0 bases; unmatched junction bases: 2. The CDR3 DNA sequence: TGTGCCAGCAGCACGGGACAGGTGAACACTGAAGCTTTCTTT. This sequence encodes CASSTGQVNTEAFF.

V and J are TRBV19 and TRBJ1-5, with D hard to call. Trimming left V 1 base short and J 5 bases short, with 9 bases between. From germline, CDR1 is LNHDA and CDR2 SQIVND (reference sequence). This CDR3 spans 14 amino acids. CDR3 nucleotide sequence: TGTGCCAGTAGTATAGGGGAGTCTTATCAGCCCCAGCATTTT. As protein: CASSIGESYQPQHF.

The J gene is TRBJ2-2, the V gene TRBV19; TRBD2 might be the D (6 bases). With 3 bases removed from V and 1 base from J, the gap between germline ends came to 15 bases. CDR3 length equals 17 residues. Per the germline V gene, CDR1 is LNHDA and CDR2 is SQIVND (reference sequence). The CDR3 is CASSIWAGSLNTGELFF. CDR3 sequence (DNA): TGTGCCAGTAGTATTTGGGCGGGAAGCCTGAACACCGGGGAGCTGTTTTTT. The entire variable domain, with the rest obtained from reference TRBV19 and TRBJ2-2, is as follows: DGGITQSPKYLFRKEGQNVTLSCEQNLNHDAMYWYRQDPGQGLRLIYYSQIVNDFQKGDIAEGYSVSREKKESFPLTVTSAQKNPTAFYLCASSIWAGSLNTGELFFGEGSRLTVL.

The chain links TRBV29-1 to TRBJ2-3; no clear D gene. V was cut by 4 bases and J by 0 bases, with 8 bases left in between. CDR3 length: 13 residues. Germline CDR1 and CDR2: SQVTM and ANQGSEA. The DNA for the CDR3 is TGCAGCGTTGTGGCACCTAGCACAGATACGCAGTATTTT. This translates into CSVVAPSTDTQYF.

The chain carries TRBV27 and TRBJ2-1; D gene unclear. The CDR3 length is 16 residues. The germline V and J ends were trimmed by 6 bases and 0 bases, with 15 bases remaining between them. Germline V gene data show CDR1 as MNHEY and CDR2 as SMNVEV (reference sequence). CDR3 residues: CASSTWTQTSYNEQFF. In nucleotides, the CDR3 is TGTGCCAGCAGCACATGGACCCAAACCTCCTACAATGAGCAGTTCTTC.

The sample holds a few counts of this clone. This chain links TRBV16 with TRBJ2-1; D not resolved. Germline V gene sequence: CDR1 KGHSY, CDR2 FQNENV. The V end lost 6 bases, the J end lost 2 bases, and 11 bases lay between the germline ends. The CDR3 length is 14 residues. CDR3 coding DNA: TGTGCCAGCAGTCCTCGATCACCCTACAATGAGCAGTTCTTC. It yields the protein CASSPRSPYNEQFF.

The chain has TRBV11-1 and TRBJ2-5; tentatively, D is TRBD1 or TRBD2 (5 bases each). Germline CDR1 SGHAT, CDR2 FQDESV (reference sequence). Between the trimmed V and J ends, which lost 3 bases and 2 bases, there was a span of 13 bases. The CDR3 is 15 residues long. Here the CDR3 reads CASSFGTESQETQYF. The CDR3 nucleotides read TGTGCCAGCAGCTTCGGGACCGAGTCTCAAGAGACCCAGTACTTC.

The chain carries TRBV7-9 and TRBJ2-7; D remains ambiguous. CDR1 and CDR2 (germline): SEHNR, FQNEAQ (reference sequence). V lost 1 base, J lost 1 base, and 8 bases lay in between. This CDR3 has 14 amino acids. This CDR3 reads CASSLEGSSYEQYF. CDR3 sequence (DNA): TGTGCCAGCAGCTTAGAGGGCAGTTCCTACGAGCAGTACTTC.

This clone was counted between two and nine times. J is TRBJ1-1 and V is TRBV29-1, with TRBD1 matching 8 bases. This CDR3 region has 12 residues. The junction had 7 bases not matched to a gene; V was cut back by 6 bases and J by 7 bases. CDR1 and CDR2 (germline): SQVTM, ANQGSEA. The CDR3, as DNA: TGCAGCGTGTCCCGGGACAGGAATGAAGCTTTCTTT. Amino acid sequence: CSVSRDRNEAFF.

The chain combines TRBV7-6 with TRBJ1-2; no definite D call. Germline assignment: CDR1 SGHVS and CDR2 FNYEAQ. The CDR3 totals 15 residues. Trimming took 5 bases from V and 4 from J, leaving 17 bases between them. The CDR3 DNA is TGTGCCAGCAGCGAGCAGGCCTCCCTTCTCTATGGCTACACCTTC. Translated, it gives CASSEQASLLYGYTF.

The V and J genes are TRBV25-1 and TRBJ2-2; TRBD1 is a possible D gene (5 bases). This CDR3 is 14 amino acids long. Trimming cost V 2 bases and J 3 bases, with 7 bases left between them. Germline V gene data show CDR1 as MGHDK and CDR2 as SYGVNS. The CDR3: CASSEQGYTGELFF. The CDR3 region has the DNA TGTGCCAGCAGTGAACAGGGTTACACCGGGGAGCTGTTTTTT.

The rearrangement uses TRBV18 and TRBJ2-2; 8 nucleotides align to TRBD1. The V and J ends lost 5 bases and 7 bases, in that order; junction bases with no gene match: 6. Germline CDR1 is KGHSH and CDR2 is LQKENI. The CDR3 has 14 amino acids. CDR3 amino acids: CASSADRANGELFF. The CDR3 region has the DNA TGTGCCAGCTCAGCGGACAGGGCTAACGGGGAGCTGTTTTTT.

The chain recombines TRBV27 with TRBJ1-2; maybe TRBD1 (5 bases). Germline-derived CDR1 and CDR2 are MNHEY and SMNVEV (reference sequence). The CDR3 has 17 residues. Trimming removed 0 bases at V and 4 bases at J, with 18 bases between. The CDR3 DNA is TGTGCCAGCAGTTTATCTTGGGGGGTGCACAAGCTCTATGGCTACACCTTC. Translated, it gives CASSLSWGVHKLYGYTF.

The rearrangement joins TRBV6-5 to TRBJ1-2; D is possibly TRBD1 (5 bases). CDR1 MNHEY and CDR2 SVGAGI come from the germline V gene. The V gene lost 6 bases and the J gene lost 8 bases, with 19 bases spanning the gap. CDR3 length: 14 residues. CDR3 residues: CASSPGTLGEGYTF. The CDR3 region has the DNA TGTGCCAGCAGCCCCGGGACGCTGGGGGAGGGCTACACCTTC.

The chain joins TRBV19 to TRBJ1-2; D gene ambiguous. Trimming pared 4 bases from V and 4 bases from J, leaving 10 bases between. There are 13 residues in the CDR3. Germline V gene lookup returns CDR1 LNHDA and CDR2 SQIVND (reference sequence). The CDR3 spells CASSSQTGYGYTF. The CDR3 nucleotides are TGTGCCAGTAGTAGCCAAACGGGCTATGGCTACACCTTC.